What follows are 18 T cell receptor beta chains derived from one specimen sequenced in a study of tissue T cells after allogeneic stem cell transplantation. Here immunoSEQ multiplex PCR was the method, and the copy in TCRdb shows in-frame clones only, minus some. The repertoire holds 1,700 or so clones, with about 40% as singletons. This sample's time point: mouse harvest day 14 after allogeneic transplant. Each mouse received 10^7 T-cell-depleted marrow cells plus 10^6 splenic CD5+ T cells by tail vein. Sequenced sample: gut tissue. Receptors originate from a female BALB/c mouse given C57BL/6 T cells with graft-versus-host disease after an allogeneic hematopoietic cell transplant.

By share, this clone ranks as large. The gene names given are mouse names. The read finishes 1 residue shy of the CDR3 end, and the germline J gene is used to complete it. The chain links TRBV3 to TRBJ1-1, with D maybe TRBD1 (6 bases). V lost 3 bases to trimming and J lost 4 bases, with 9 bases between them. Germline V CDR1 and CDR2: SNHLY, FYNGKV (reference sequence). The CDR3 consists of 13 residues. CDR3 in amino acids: CASSLGGGTEVFF. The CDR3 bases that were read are TGTGCCAGCAGCTTGGGGGGCGGCACAGAAGTCTTC.

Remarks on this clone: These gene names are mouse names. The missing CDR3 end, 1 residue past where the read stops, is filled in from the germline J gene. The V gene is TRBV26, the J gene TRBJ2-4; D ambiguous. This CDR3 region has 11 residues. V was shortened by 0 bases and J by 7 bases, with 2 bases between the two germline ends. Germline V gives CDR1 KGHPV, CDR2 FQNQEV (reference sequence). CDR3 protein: CASSLSDTLYF. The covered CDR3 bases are TGTGCCAGCAGTCTGTCGGACACCTTGTAC.

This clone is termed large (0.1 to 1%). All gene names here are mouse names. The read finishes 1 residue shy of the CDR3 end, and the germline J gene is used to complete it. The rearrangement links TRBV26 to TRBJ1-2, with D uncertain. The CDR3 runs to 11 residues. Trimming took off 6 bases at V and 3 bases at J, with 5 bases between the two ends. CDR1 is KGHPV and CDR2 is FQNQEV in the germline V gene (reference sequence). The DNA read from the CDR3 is TGTGCCAGCAGCGGGTACTCCGACTACACC. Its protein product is CASSGYSDYT. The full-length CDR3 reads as CASSGYSDYTF.

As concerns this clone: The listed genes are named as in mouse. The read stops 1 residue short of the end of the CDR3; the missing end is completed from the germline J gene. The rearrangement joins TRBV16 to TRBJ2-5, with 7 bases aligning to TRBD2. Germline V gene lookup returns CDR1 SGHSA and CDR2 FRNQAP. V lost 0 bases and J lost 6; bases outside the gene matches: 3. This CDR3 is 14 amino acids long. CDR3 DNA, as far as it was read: TGTGCAAGCAGCTTAGAGTGGGGGGAGGACACCCAGTAC. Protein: CASSLEWGEDTQY. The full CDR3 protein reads CASSLEWGEDTQYF.

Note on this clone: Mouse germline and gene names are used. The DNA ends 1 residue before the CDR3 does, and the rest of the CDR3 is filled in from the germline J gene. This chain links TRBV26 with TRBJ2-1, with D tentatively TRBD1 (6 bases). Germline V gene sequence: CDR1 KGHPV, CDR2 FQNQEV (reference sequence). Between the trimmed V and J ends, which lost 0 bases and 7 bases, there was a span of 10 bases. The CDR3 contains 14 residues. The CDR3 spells CASSLSYRDAEQFF. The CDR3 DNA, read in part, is TGTGCCAGCAGTCTGTCGTACAGGGACGCTGAGCAGTTC.

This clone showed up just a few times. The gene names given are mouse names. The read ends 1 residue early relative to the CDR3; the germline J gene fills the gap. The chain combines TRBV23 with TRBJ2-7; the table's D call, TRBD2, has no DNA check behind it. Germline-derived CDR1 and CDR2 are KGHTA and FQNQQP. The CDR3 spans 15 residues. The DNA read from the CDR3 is TGCTCCAGCAGTCAAAAACTGGGTAGCTCCTATGAACAGTAC. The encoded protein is CSSSQKLGSSYEQY. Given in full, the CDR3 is CSSSQKLGSSYEQYF.

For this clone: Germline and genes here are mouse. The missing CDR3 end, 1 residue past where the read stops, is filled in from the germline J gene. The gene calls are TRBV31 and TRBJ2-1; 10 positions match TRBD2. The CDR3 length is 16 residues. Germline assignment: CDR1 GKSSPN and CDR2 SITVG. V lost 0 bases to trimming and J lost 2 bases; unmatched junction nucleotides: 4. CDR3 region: CAWSLAGGAHYAEQFF. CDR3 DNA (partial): TGTGCCTGGAGTCTAGCTGGGGGGGCGCACTATGCTGAGCAGTTC.

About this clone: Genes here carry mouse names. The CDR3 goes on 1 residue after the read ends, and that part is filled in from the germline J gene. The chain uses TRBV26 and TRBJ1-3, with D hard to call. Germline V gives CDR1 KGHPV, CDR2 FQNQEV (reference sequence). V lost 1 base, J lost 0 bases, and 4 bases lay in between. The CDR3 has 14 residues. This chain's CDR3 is CASSLWGSGNTLYF. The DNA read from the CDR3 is TGTGCCAGCAGTCTGTGGGGTTCTGGAAATACGCTCTAT.

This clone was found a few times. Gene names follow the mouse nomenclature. This chain's CDR3 is CASSLSIRVSNERLFF. The covered CDR3 bases are TGTGCCAGCAGTCTGTCGATCAGGGTTTCCAACGAAAGATTATTT. The gene calls are TRBV26 and TRBJ1-4; weak D call: TRBD1 (5 bases). The DNA ends 1 residue before the CDR3 does, and the rest of the CDR3 is filled in from the germline J gene. Germline CDR1 and CDR2: KGHPV and FQNQEV (reference sequence). The CDR3 extends over 16 amino acids. V lost 0 bases to trimming and J lost 0 bases, with 8 bases between them. The variable domain in full, completed from reference TRBV26 and TRBJ1-4, reads NSKVIQTPRYLVKGQGQKAKMRCIPEKGHPVVFWYQQNKNNEFKFLINFQNQEVLQQIDMTEKRFSAECPSNSPCSLEIQSSEAGDSALYLCASSLSIRVSNERLFFGHGTKLSVL.

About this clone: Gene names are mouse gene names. The part of the CDR3 DNA that was read is TGTGCCAGCAGACAAGACTGGGGGGGTCAAGACACCCAGTAC. Residues: CASRQDWGGQDTQY. The whole CDR3 sequence is CASRQDWGGQDTQYF. The rearrangement links TRBV26 to TRBJ2-5; 11 nucleotides align to TRBD2. Read sequence stops 1 residue before the CDR3 end, and the germline J gene provides the missing end. Looked up from germline, CDR1 is KGHPV and CDR2 is FQNQEV (reference sequence). The CDR3 covers 15 residues. V lost 6 bases, J lost 3 bases, and 5 bases stayed unmatched.

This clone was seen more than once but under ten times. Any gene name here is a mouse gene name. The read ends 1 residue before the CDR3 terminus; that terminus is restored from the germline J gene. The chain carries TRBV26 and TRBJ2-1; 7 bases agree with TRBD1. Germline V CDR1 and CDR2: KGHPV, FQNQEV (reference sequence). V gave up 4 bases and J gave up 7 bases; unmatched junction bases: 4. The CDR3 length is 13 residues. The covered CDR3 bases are TGTGCCAGCAGTCCGGGACAGAGGGCTGAGCAGTTC. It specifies CASSPGQRAEQF. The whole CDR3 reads CASSPGQRAEQFF.

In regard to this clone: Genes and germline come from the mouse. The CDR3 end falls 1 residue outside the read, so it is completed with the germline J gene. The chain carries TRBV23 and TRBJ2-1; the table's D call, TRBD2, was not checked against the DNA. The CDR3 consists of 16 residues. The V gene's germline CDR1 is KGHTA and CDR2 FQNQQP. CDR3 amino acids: CSSSQSALGGYAEQFF. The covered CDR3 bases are TGCTCCAGCAGTCAATCAGCACTGGGGGGGTATGCTGAGCAGTTC.

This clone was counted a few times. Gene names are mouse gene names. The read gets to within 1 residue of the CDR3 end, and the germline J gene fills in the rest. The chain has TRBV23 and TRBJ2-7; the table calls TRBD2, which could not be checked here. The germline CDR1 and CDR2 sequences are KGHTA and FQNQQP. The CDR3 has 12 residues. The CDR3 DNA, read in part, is TGCTCCAGCAGTCAATCTTGGGGTGAACAGTAC. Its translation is CSSSQSWGEQY. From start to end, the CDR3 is CSSSQSWGEQYF.

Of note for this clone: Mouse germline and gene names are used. The CDR3 DNA, read in part, is TGTGCCAGCAGTCTGGGGACAAACACAGAAGTCTTC. This translates into CASSLGTNTEVF. The complete CDR3 sequence is CASSLGTNTEVFF. This rearrangement joins TRBV26 to TRBJ1-1; D remains ambiguous. Coverage ceases 1 residue before the CDR3 finishes, and the germline J gene fills in the end. In germline, CDR1 is KGHPV, CDR2 FQNQEV (reference sequence). The CDR3 is made up of 13 amino acids. V lost 2 bases to trimming and J lost 0 bases, with 4 bases between them.

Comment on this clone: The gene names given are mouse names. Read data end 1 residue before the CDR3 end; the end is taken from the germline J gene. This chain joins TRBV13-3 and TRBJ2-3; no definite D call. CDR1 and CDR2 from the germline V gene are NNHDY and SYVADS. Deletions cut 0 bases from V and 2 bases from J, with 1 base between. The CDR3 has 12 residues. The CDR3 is CASSDVAETLYF. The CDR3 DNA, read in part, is TGTGCCAGCAGTGATGTTGCAGAAACGCTGTAT.

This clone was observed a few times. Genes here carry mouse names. The CDR3 DNA, read in part, is TGTGCCAGCAGTCTGTGGGGTAACAACCAGGCTCCGCTT. Amino acid sequence: CASSLWGNNQAPL. The whole CDR3 is CASSLWGNNQAPLF. The rearrangement links TRBV26 to TRBJ1-5, with unresolved D. The sequenced fragment ends 1 residue before the CDR3 boundary, so the rest is inferred from the germline J gene. The germline V gene encodes CDR1 KGHPV and CDR2 FQNQEV (reference sequence). The CDR3 is 14 amino acids. V gave up 1 base and J gave up 0 bases, with 4 bases separating them.

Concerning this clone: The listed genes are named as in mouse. The DNA read from the CDR3 is TGCTCCAGCAGTCAATCGTCTGGGAACCAAGACACCCAGTAC. It translates to CSSSQSSGNQDTQY. The whole CDR3 reads CSSSQSSGNQDTQYF. The rearrangement uses TRBV23 and TRBJ2-5; TRBD2 was called by the table and not checked on the DNA. The read is 1 residue too short to cover the CDR3 end, so that end is filled in from the germline J gene. The germline V gene encodes CDR1 KGHTA and CDR2 FQNQQP. The length of the CDR3 is 15 residues.

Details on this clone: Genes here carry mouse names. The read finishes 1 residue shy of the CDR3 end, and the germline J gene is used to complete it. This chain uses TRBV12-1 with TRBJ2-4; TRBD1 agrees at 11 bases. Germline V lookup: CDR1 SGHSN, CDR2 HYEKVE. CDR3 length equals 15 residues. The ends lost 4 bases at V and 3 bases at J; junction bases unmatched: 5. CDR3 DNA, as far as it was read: TGTGCCAGCTCACACCGGGACAGGGGGCAAAACACCTTGTAC. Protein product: CASSHRDRGQNTLY. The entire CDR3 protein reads CASSHRDRGQNTLYF.